This TCR beta chain was identified in a study of human T cells and chemical hapten exposure. Time point noted: pre-sensitization, week 0. This sample's treatment: therapeutic diphenylcyclopropenone sensitization with weekly scalp DPC. This CDR3 contains 18 residues. The germline V gene encodes CDR1 SGHVS and CDR2 FQNEAQ. The V gene end was trimmed by 1 base and the J gene end by 2 bases; junction bases not matched to a gene: 11. TCRdb reprocessed the RACE reads via MiXCR and lists one record per CDR3 protein. This sample yields some 330,000 distinct CDR3 sequences, of which approximately 5% are seen a single time; about 8.2% belongs to the top ten.

The rearrangement uses TRBV7-8 and TRBJ2-7; 10 bases line up with TRBD2. This receptor was obtained from a woman aged 18-35 years with alopecia areata. Some clones in this sample may be carry-over from other donors' samples. Sample: whole blood, taken in connection with sensitization to the hapten diphenylcyclopropenone (DPC). CDR3 coding DNA: TGTGCCAGCAGCTTAGAAGTACTAGCGGGGCGCCGAACCTACGAGCAGTACTTC. Protein product: CASSLEVLAGRRTYEQYF.